The 6 T cell receptor beta chains reported below all come from one sample, sequenced in a study of spatial heterogeneity in lung cancer. Time point indicated: sample taken at primary tumor resection. Sequencing was performed on whole RNA extracted from tumor and nontumor lung tissue, or from frozen PBMC, and the material was left unsorted. TCRdb processed the 5' RACE reads anew with MiXCR; each CDR3 protein has one entry. The table shows tens of thousands of distinct CDR3 sequences, with roughly 8% occurring only once. The sequenced sample was PBMCs, obtained at surgery. The receptor source for this set is a female donor with early-stage non-small cell lung cancer.

There are a few counts of this clonotype. V is TRBV10-3 and J is TRBJ2-1, with 15 bases matching TRBD2. Germline lookup yields CDR1 ENHRY and CDR2 SYGVKD. Trimming removed 5 bases from V and 8 bases from J; junction bases left unmatched: 7. This CDR3 has 16 amino acids. The CDR3 reads CAISTGTSGGSDEQFF. The CDR3 DNA sequence: TGTGCCATCAGTACCGGGACTAGCGGGGGGAGTGATGAGCAGTTCTTC.

This clonotype was counted between two and nine times. This chain joins TRBV7-3 and TRBJ2-7; 15 positions agree with TRBD2. J was trimmed by 3 bases and V by 1 base; bases with no gene match: 4. There are 17 residues in the CDR3. CDR1 and CDR2 (germline): SGHTA, FQGTGA. The CDR3 DNA follows: TGTGCCAGCAGCTTAAGGACTAGCGGGAGGGCCGACTACGAGCAGTACTTC. Its protein product is CASSLRTSGRADYEQYF.

This clonotype appeared a few times. CDR3 in DNA: TGTGCCAGCACTCCGGGGGCGGGAGCGGTCTACGAGCAGTACTTC. This encodes CASTPGAGAVYEQYF. V usage is TRBV28 and J usage is TRBJ2-7, with a tentative D call TRBD2 (7 bases). V was cut by 7 bases and J by 3 bases, with 19 bases left in between. CDR3 length: 15 residues. The germline V gene encodes CDR1 MDHEN and CDR2 SYDVKM.

This chain joins TRBV12-3 or TRBV12-4 and TRBJ2-3; no clear D. The CDR3 totals 14 residues. V lost 3 bases, J lost 0 bases, and 7 bases lay in between. In nucleotides, the CDR3 is TGTGCCAGCAGTTTGACGACTAGCACAGATACGCAGTATTTT. Its protein is CASSLTTSTDTQYF.

At least ten counts were recorded for this clonotype. J is TRBJ2-1 and V is TRBV18; weak D call: TRBD2 (6 bases). Per the germline V gene, CDR1 is KGHSH and CDR2 is LQKENI. The V gene lost 4 bases and the J gene lost 0 bases, with 13 bases spanning the gap. The CDR3 covers 16 residues. This CDR3 is CASSRRDSSSYNEQFF. DNA of the CDR3: TGTGCCAGCTCACGGAGGGACTCGAGCTCCTACAATGAGCAGTTCTTC.

This clonotype was picked up a small number of times. The genes are TRBV28 and TRBJ1-2; D not resolved. V was cut by 3 bases and J by 0 bases, with 11 bases left in between. The CDR3 is made up of 15 amino acids. In germline, CDR1 is MDHEN, CDR2 SYDVKM. CDR3 in DNA: TGTGCCAGCAGTTTGGGCCGGGCCGCTAACTATGGCTACACCTTC. The encoded protein is CASSLGRAANYGYTF.